One sample yielded the 13 T cell receptor beta chains listed below, sequenced in a study of blood T cell repertoires in COVID-19. The assay was immunoSEQ multiplex PCR, and TCRdb's table has in-frame clones only and misses some. Of about 230,000 clones listed, 85% were seen once; the top ten hold 4% to 6%. Input material: peripheral blood. These receptors originate from a man aged 50 to 60 with COVID-19, enrolled during active disease.

The gene calls are TRBV18 and TRBJ2-2; 8 bases agree with TRBD1. Trimming took 4 bases from V and 0 from J; bases not matched to a gene: 1. Germline CDR1 reads KGHSH; CDR2 reads LQKENI. The CDR3 consists of 15 residues. CDR3 loop: CASSRDRSNTGELFF. DNA for the CDR3: TGTGCCAGCTCACGGGACAGGTCGAACACCGGGGAGCTGTTTTTT.

This clone was seen only a few times. V gene TRBV29-1 combines with J gene TRBJ2-3; 9 positions agree with TRBD1. The germline V gene has CDR1 SQVTM and CDR2 ANQGSEA. The CDR3 is 14 residues long. V trimming: 4 bases; J trimming: 9 bases; junction bases outside the gene matches: 11. In nucleotides, the CDR3 is TGCAGCGTTGGTAAAGGGACAGGGCAGGGAACGCAGTATTTT. It specifies CSVGKGTGQGTQYF.

V usage is TRBV9 and J usage is TRBJ2-3, with 11 positions matching TRBD2. The CDR3 runs 15 residues. Germline-derived CDR1 and CDR2 are SGDLS and YYNGEE. Unmatched junction bases numbered 1, after V lost 2 bases and J lost 2 bases. The CDR3 loop is CASSVSGGATDTQYF. DNA for the CDR3: TGTGCCAGCAGCGTTAGCGGGGGGGCCACAGATACGCAGTATTTT.

V usage is TRBV2 and J usage is TRBJ2-7, with TRBD1 matching 11 bases. CDR1 and CDR2 (germline): SNHLY, FYNNEI. The CDR3 contains 15 residues. V shed 11 bases, J shed 4 bases, and the junction held 13 bases outside the gene matches. The CDR3, as DNA: TGTGCCTCAAAAAGCGGGACAGGGGGTTTATACGAGCAGTACTTC. Encoded protein: CASKSGTGGLYEQYF.

The rearrangement joins TRBV5-1 to TRBJ2-3, with 12 bases lining up with TRBD2. Germline CDR1 is SGHRS and CDR2 is YFSETQ. This CDR3 is 14 amino acids long. The V segment lost 7 bases and the J segment 4 bases; nucleotides outside the gene matches: 4. CDR3 DNA: TGCGCCAGCCGGACTAGCGGGGTTGCAGATACGCAGTATTTT. Translating gives CASRTSGVADTQYF.

V and J are TRBV7-8 and TRBJ2-6, with a possible D match to TRBD2 (7 bases). Per the germline V gene, CDR1 is SGHVS and CDR2 is FQNEAQ. The CDR3 totals 18 residues. Trimming removed 3 bases from V and 2 bases from J, with 17 bases in between. The CDR3 DNA reads as TGTGCCAGCAGCTTCTCCCGGGGAGGGGGACCTGGGGCCAACGTCCTGACTTTC. Translation: CASSFSRGGGPGANVLTF.

This clone was detected only once. CDR3 DNA sequence: TGTGCCAGCAGTTTATCGACAAGGGGGCTTAACACTGAAGCTTTCTTT. This codes for CASSLSTRGLNTEAFF. This rearrangement joins TRBV27 to TRBJ1-1; 7 nucleotides agree with TRBD1. V lost 0 bases to trimming and J lost 2 bases; unmatched junction nucleotides: 6. Germline CDR1 reads MNHEY; CDR2 reads SMNVEV (reference sequence). The CDR3 contains 16 residues.

The chain joins TRBV9 to TRBJ2-3; maybe TRBD2 (6 bases). This CDR3 is 15 amino acids long. Germline V lookup: CDR1 SGDLS, CDR2 YYNGEE. The V end lost 2 bases, the J end lost 3 bases, and 13 bases lay between the germline ends. The chain's CDR3 is CASSVETRGTDTQYF. The CDR3 coding sequence is TGTGCCAGCAGCGTGGAGACTAGAGGAACAGATACGCAGTATTTT.

CDR3 region: CASSRGGLDNEQFF. The DNA of the CDR3 is TGTGCCAGCAGCCGGGGGGGCCTCGACAATGAGCAGTTCTTC. The chain carries TRBV25-1 and TRBJ2-1; 8 nucleotides align to TRBD2. Germline CDR1 and CDR2: MGHDK and SYGVNS. This CDR3 has 14 amino acids. With 6 bases clipped from V and 5 bases from J, the junction kept 6 bases outside the gene matches.

CDR3 sequence reads: CASSPLRGTSPIPSTDTQYF. CDR3 DNA: TGTGCCAGCAGCCCCCTCCGGGGGACTAGCCCCATCCCTAGCACAGATACGCAGTATTTT. The chain uses TRBV4-2 and TRBJ2-3; 9 positions match TRBD2. This CDR3 is 20 amino acids long. Germline loops: CDR1 LGHNA, CDR2 YNFKEQ. The V and J ends lost 4 bases and 0 bases, in that order; junction bases with no gene match: 17.

V and J are TRBV18 and TRBJ2-7; D is unresolved. CDR1 and CDR2 (germline): KGHSH, LQKENI. V dropped 1 base and J dropped 1 base, with 2 bases sitting between them. There are 12 residues in the CDR3. The CDR3 coding sequence is TGTGCCAGCTCACCACTATCCTACGAGCAGTACTTC. It encodes CASSPLSYEQYF.

This chain connects TRBV7-2 to TRBJ1-2, with TRBD1 matching 7 bases. V lost 5 bases and J lost 5; bases outside the gene matches: 5. Germline CDR1 SGHTA, CDR2 FQGNSA. This CDR3 has 13 amino acids. The CDR3 DNA is TGTGCCAGCAGCCGACAGGGTGGATATGGCTACACCTTC. Translating gives CASSRQGGYGYTF.

This clone was observed a handful of times. One end of the junction fails to match germline, which may point to a read error. The rearrangement links TRBV7-7 to TRBJ1-6; D is uncertain. Germline V gene lookup returns CDR1 SSHAT and CDR2 FNYEAQ (reference sequence). The CDR3 runs to 13 residues. CDR3 sequence reads: CASSISLNSPLHF. The CDR3 coding sequence is TGTGCTAGCAGCATTAGCCTTAATTCACCCCTCCACTTT.